The rows below give T cell receptor beta chains drawn from one sample of a study of blood T cell repertoires in COVID-19. TCRdb keeps only in-frame clones here, not all; method: immunoSEQ multiplex PCR. The sample shows over 100,000 clones, around four fifths of them seen only once. The sequenced sample consisted of peripheral blood. All receptors derive from a woman between 70 and 85 years old with acute or convalescent COVID-19. The CDR3 runs from the conserved cysteine through the conserved F or W. A D gene is named only where the DNA matches it firmly. Size is stated for part of the rows, as once, few or many counts, or as a class when the clone is expanded.

TRBJ1-2	.	TRBD1	TRBV24-1	TGTGCCACCAGTGATGAGGGGACAGGGAACTATGGCTACACCTTC	CATSDEGTGNYGYTF
TRBJ2-5	.	TRBD2	TRBV15	TGTGCCACCAGCGGGGCCCAGCGGGAGGGGTGGGAGACCCAGTACTTC	CATSGAQREGWETQYF
TRBJ2-1	.	TRBD2	TRBV28	TGTGCCAGCAGTTTGATGAGGACTAGCGACTACAATGAGCAGTTCTTC	CASSLMRTSDYNEQFF
TRBJ1-1	.	.	TRBV3-1/TRBV3-2	TGTGCCAGCAGCCAAGCTACTGAAGCTTTCTTT	CASSQATEAFF
TRBJ2-1	.	TRBD2	TRBV29-1	TGCAGCGTTGAAGAAACTAGCGGGGGCCTAAGCTCCTACAATGAGCAGTTCTTC	CSVEETSGGLSSYNEQFF
TRBJ1-1	.	.	TRBV30	TGTGCCTGGCTCGGAGGGGCGAGGAACACTGAAGCTTTCTTT	CAWLGGARNTEAFF
TRBJ1-4	.	TRBD1	TRBV6-1	TGTGCCAGCAGTGAAGCTTGGGGACAGGGTAATGAAAAACTGTTTTTT	CASSEAWGQGNEKLFF
TRBJ1-1	.	.	TRBV11-3	TGTGCCAGCAGCCCGGCAGGGGATGATGAAGCTTTCTTT	CASSPAGDDEAFF
TRBJ2-1	.	TRBD2	TRBV6-5	TGTGCCAGCAGCAGCGGGATCGCGAATGAGCAGTTCTTC	CASSSGIANEQFF
TRBJ2-3	.	.	TRBV19	TGTGCCAGTAGTATAGATCAGGACAGATTCACAGATACGCAGTATTTT	CASSIDQDRFTDTQYF
TRBJ1-1	.	.	TRBV19	TGTGCCAGTAGTATAGGCCTCCGCGCCACAGGTGAAGCTTTCTTT	CASSIGLRATGEAFF
TRBJ1-5	.	.	TRBV28	TGTGCCAGCAGTCTAGGACGAGGGGGATACAATCAGCCCCAGCATTTT	CASSLGRGGYNQPQHF
TRBJ1-6	.	TRBD1	TRBV6-1	TGTGCCAGCAGTGAATTCCTCCGACAGGGAAATTCACCCCTCCACTTT	CASSEFLRQGNSPLHF
TRBJ2-2	.	TRBD1	TRBV6-2/TRBV6-3	TGTGCCAGCAGCCCGAGACAGGGGGCGAACACCGGGGAGCTGTTTTTT	CASSPRQGANTGELFF
TRBJ2-7	.	.	TRBV11-2	TGTGCCAGCAGCTTAGTAGCCGATGTCTCCTACGAGCAGTACTTC	CASSLVADVSYEQYF
TRBJ2-1	.	.	TRBV19	TGTGCCAGTAGAGCCAGGGGAGGGAATGAGCAGTTCTTC	CASRARGGNEQFF
TRBJ1-1	.	.	TRBV27	TGTGCCAGCAGTCCCCAGGGGTTGAGAAATTTGAACACTGAAGCTTTCTTT	CASSPQGLRNLNTEAFF
TRBJ2-7	.	TRBD1	TRBV29-1	TGCAGCGTTGTAGCCGACAGGGGATTCTCCTACGAGCAGTACTTC	CSVVADRGFSYEQYF
TRBJ2-1	.	.	TRBV19	TGTGCCAGTACCAAGGGTACGGGAGATAGGAATGAGCAGTTCTTC	CASTKGTGDRNEQFF
TRBJ1-2	.	.	TRBV11-2	TGTGCCAGCAGCTTAGGACTCGGTAGCGGCTACACCTTC	CASSLGLGSGYTF
TRBJ1-2	.	.	TRBV5-1	TGCGCCAGCAGGGTCACAGGGTTGGATGGCTACACCTTC	CASRVTGLDGYTF
TRBJ1-1	.	.	TRBV3-1/TRBV3-2	TGTGCCAGCAGCTATAGGTCGGGGGGTTCTTTCTTT	CASSYRSGGSFF
TRBJ2-1	few	.	TRBV5-1	TGCGCCAGCAGCTTAAGCGGGCCCTTATACAATGAGCAGTTCTTC	CASSLSGPLYNEQFF
TRBJ2-2	.	.	TRBV5-1	TGCGCCAGCAGCCCCGGGGACATTAACACCGGGGAGCTGTTTTTT	CASSPGDINTGELFF
TRBJ1-1	.	.	TRBV5-4	TGTGCCAGCAGCTTGTGGGGCGGGGGGACTGAAGCTTTCTTT	CASSLWGGGTEAFF
TRBJ1-4	.	.	TRBV6-6	TGTGCCAGCAGTTTAGGAGTCGCTGGCGAAAAACTGTTTTTT	CASSLGVAGEKLFF
TRBJ2-7	.	TRBD2	TRBV9	TGTGCCAGCAGCTACCGGGATAGCGGGAGATACGAGCAGTACTTC	CASSYRDSGRYEQYF
TRBJ1-2	.	.	TRBV2	TGTGCCAGCAGTGCTTCGGACACTGGCTACACCTTC	CASSASDTGYTF
TRBJ1-1	.	TRBD1	TRBV4-1	TGCGCCAGCAGCCAAGCGGGGACAGCGAACACTGAAGCTTTCTTT	CASSQAGTANTEAFF